Each of the 20 T cell receptor beta chains below was sequenced from the same sample in a study of graft-versus-host responses after intestinal transplantation. Intraepithelial plus lamina propria lymphocytes were released by processing graft tissue. Profiling relied on immunoSEQ multiplex PCR, and the TCRdb table lists in-frame clones only, not all of them. The table records over 10,000 clones, about 80% of them present only once. The material was ileum tissue, obtained around 140 days after intestinal transplantation. The source is a human patient who received an intestinal transplant, so some T cells may come from the graft donor.

The chain has TRBV12-5 and TRBJ2-3; 10 bases match TRBD2. CDR1 and CDR2 (germline): LGHNT, FRNRAP. Trimming at V came to 1 base and at J to 2 bases, leaving 3 bases not matched to a gene. The CDR3 length is 16 residues. The CDR3 DNA sequence: TGTGCTAGTGGTTTGGGGGGGACTAGCGTCACAGATACGCAGTATTTT. This codes for CASGLGGTSVTDTQYF.

This clone was picked up one time. V usage is TRBV5-4 and J usage is TRBJ1-1; 9 bases map to TRBD1. Germline V gene data show CDR1 as SGHNT and CDR2 as YYREEE (reference sequence). V lost 4 bases and J lost 6; bases outside the gene matches: 4. There are 13 residues in the CDR3. The CDR3 is CASSPTGGPEAFF. CDR3 in DNA: TGTGCCAGCAGCCCTACAGGGGGCCCTGAAGCTTTCTTT.

V and J are TRBV4-1 and TRBJ2-7; tentatively, D is TRBD2 (6 bases). This CDR3 contains 14 residues. Deletions cut 1 base from V and 1 base from J, with 8 bases between. Germline loops: CDR1 MGHRA, CDR2 YSYEKL. The CDR3 protein is CASSQVGGSYEQYF. CDR3 in DNA: TGCGCCAGCAGCCAAGTAGGAGGGTCCTACGAGCAGTACTTC.

The DNA of the CDR3 is TGTGCCAGCAGCGAGGGGGTCTCTGGGGCCAACGTCCTGACTTTC. It specifies CASSEGVSGANVLTF. The V call is TRBV5-4, the J call TRBJ2-6, with D tentatively TRBD1 (6 bases). Germline V CDR1 and CDR2: SGHNT, YYREEE (reference sequence). V lost 4 bases and J 0 bases, leaving 8 bases between the germline ends. The CDR3 contains 15 residues. The full variable domain, completed using reference TRBV5-4 and TRBJ2-6, is ETGVTQSPTHLIKTRGQQVTLRCSSQSGHNTVSWYQQALGQGPQFIFQYYREEENGRGNFPPRFSGLQFPNYSSELNVNALELDDSALYLCASSEGVSGANVLTFGAGSRLTVL.

The chain carries TRBV30 and TRBJ2-3; possibly TRBD1 for D (8 bases). The CDR3 extends over 14 amino acids. Germline assignment: CDR1 GTSNPN and CDR2 SVGIG (reference sequence). Between the trimmed V and J ends, which lost 2 bases and 4 bases, there was a span of 13 bases. CDR3 protein: CAWSNRGGADTQYF. CDR3 nucleotide sequence: TGTGCCTGGAGTAACAGGGGGGGAGCAGATACGCAGTATTTT.

This clone has a single count. The chain recombines TRBV14 with TRBJ2-1; D call uncertain. This CDR3 region has 13 residues. Trimming cost V 1 base and J 6 bases, with 7 bases left between them. Germline lookup yields CDR1 SGHDN and CDR2 FVKESK. CDR3 nucleotides: TGTGCCAGCAGCCAAGGGCGGTTCAATGAGCAGTTCTTC. Translating it yields CASSQGRFNEQFF.

The J gene is TRBJ2-2, the V gene TRBV4-2, with TRBD2 matching over 8 bases. Germline trimming cut 6 bases from V and 2 bases from J; bases unmatched to any gene: 5. CDR1 is LGHNA, CDR2 YNFKEQ, per germline. CDR3 length: 15 residues. The CDR3 DNA reads TGTGCCAGCAGAAAACTAGCGGTAAACACCGGGGAGCTGTTTTTT. Its protein is CASRKLAVNTGELFF.

J is TRBJ2-1 and V is TRBV7-2; D unresolved. The CDR3 extends over 13 amino acids. Looked up from germline, CDR1 is SGHTA and CDR2 is FQGNSA. V was cut by 5 bases and J by 7 bases, with 12 bases left in between. The CDR3 reads CASSLPPTNEQFF. CDR3 nucleotide sequence: TGTGCCAGCAGCCTCCCCCCGACAAATGAGCAGTTCTTC.

V is TRBV30 and J is TRBJ1-1; no clear D gene. The CDR3 is 14 residues long. Germline V gene data show CDR1 as GTSNPN and CDR2 as SVGIG (reference sequence). Trimming removed 0 bases at V and 8 bases at J, with 16 bases between. The CDR3 DNA sequence: TGTGCCTGGAGTGTAGAGGGTCTACCCCTAGAAGCTTTCTTT. Translated: CAWSVEGLPLEAFF.

The CDR3 here is CASSLAQGAIQGETQYF. CDR3 bases: TGTGCCAGCAGCTTAGCCCAGGGGGCGATTCAAGGGGAGACCCAGTACTTC. The chain employs TRBV11-2 and TRBJ2-5; 8 bases fit TRBD1. The V and J ends lost 1 base and 5 bases, in that order; junction bases with no gene match: 12. CDR1 is SGHAT and CDR2 is FQNNGV in the germline V gene. The CDR3 consists of 17 residues.

This chain links TRBV7-9 with TRBJ1-1, with 7 positions matching TRBD1. Germline values: CDR1 SEHNR, CDR2 FQNEAQ (reference sequence). The CDR3 has 16 residues. V lost 4 bases, J lost 6 bases, and 14 bases stayed unmatched. The DNA for the CDR3 is TGTGCCAGCAGCTCCCTCCAAGGGGGTACAGGGGCTGAAGCTTTCTTT. Its translation is CASSSLQGGTGAEAFF.

This clone was seen more than once but under ten times. The chain has TRBV5-1 and TRBJ2-3, with D perhaps matching TRBD2 (6 bases). CDR3 length: 14 amino acids. V lost 5 bases and J lost 6, with 16 bases in between. CDR1 SGHRS and CDR2 YFSETQ come from the germline V gene. Written as DNA, the CDR3 is TGCGCCAGCAGACGGAGCGGCGGGGCCGATACGCAGTATTTT. Translating it yields CASRRSGGADTQYF.

The gene calls are TRBV5-1 and TRBJ2-3, with TRBD2 matching over 9 bases. J was trimmed by 2 bases and V by 3 bases; bases with no gene match: 7. The CDR3 loop spans 16 amino acids. Germline V CDR1 and CDR2: SGHRS, YFSETQ. The CDR3 reads CASSYLAGEPTDTQYF. CDR3 DNA: TGCGCCAGCAGCTACTTAGCGGGAGAACCCACAGATACGCAGTATTTT.

The chain couples TRBV4-1 to TRBJ1-2; no reliable D call. The germline CDR1 and CDR2 sequences are MGHRA and YSYEKL. The CDR3 has 12 amino acids. Trimming pared 6 bases from V and 2 bases from J, leaving 7 bases between. The CDR3 DNA follows: TGCGCCAGCAGTTCCGGGAACTATGGCTACACCTTC. Protein: CASSSGNYGYTF.

The CDR3 region has the DNA TGCAGCGTTGAGACGCCGGCAGGGTATCCCTATGGCTACACCTTC. Translating it yields CSVETPAGYPYGYTF. This chain connects TRBV29-1 to TRBJ1-2; possibly TRBD1 for D (5 bases). The CDR3 runs 15 residues. Germline-derived CDR1 and CDR2 are SQVTM and ANQGSEA. Trimming removed 3 bases at V and 4 bases at J, with 18 bases between.

The chain has TRBV6-6 and TRBJ2-3; TRBD2 matches at 7 bases. There are 15 residues in the CDR3. The germline CDR1 and CDR2 sequences are MNHNY and SVGAGI (reference sequence). V dropped 2 bases and J dropped 3; count of bases not matched to a gene: 5. The CDR3 region is CASSYILAGTDTQYF. The CDR3 nucleotides are TGTGCCAGCAGTTACATATTAGCGGGTACAGATACGCAGTATTTT.

This chain joins TRBV14 and TRBJ2-7; 9 bases line up with TRBD2. J lost 6 bases, V lost 6 bases, and 9 bases had no gene match. The CDR3 has 14 amino acids. The germline gives CDR1 SGHDN, CDR2 FVKESK. CDR3 amino acids: CASSSLRLAVEQYF. CDR3 DNA sequence: TGTGCCAGCAGTTCGCTCCGACTAGCGGTCGAGCAGTACTTC.

In DNA, the CDR3 is TGTGCCAGCGGCGGACTAGTACACAATGAGCAGTTCTTC. Translating gives CASGGLVHNEQFF. J is TRBJ2-1 and V is TRBV7-2, with 7 bases that match TRBD2. Germline V gene data show CDR1 as SGHTA and CDR2 as FQGNSA. CDR3 size: 13 residues. The V and J ends lost 8 bases and 5 bases, in that order; junction bases with no gene match: 6. The full variable domain, in which reference TRBV7-2 and TRBJ2-1 provide the parts outside the CDR3, is GAGVSQSPSNKVTEKGKDVELRCDPISGHTALYWYRQSLGQGLEFLIYFQGNSAPDKSGLPSDRFSAERTGGSVSTLTIQRTQQEDSAVYLCASGGLVHNEQFFGPGTRLTVL.

This chain uses TRBV5-4 with TRBJ2-3; 7 positions agree with TRBD2. The trim removed 2 bases at V and 3 bases at J, leaving 0 bases unmatched. The length of the CDR3 is 13 residues. Germline V gene lookup returns CDR1 SGHNT and CDR2 YYREEE (reference sequence). DNA of the CDR3: TGTGCCAGCAGCTTTAGCGGGACAGATACGCAGTATTTT. Its translation is CASSFSGTDTQYF.

The rearrangement uses TRBV19 and TRBJ1-5; 8 bases fit TRBD1. Germline CDR1 and CDR2: LNHDA and SQIVND (reference sequence). Germline trimming cut 3 bases from V and 5 bases from J; bases unmatched to any gene: 12. This CDR3 has 17 residues. As DNA, the CDR3 is TGTGCCAGTAGTATTTTTAGCAGGGGGCGAAACTATCAGCCCCAGCATTTT. It codes for CASSIFSRGRNYQPQHF.